This is a list of T cell receptor beta chains from one sample in a study of blood T cell repertoires in COVID-19. The table came from immunoSEQ multiplex PCR; TCRdb's copy has only in-frame clones and leaves some out. The sample lists 25,000 or so clones; about nine tenths were seen once. Sequencing was performed on peripheral blood. The receptors derive from a human donor in a cohort sampled during active COVID-19. Each CDR3 is given with its conserved first and last residue. Each record gives: clone size, J gene, D gene, V gene, CDR3 DNA, CDR3 protein. D genes are given only for firm matches. Clone sizes are given selectively: once, few, many, or a class where the clone is expanded.

>-|TRBJ1-1|-|TRBV3-1/TRBV3-2
TGTGCCAGCAGCCAAGATCGGGGGGGGCCTAACACTGAAGCTTTCTTT
CASSQDRGGPNTEAFF
>-|TRBJ2-5|-|TRBV7-2
TGTGCCAGCAGCCGTACGGGGCCCAGACTAGTTAACCAAGAGACCCAGTACTTC
CASSRTGPRLVNQETQYF
>-|TRBJ1-3|-|TRBV5-4
TGTGCCAGCAGCTTGGGTACCGGGTTCGCTGGAAACACCATATATTTT
CASSLGTGFAGNTIYF
>-|TRBJ1-2|TRBD1|TRBV19
TGTGCCAGTAGTACCCTACAGGGGAGCAGAGTGGGCTACACCTTC
CASSTLQGSRVGYTF
>few|TRBJ2-1|-|TRBV11-2
TGTGCCAGCAGCCCGCCGGTGCGGGGCTGGGGGCAGTTCTTC
CASSPPVRGWGQFF
>-|TRBJ1-1|-|TRBV14
TGTGCCAGCAGCCAAGAATTGGCCAGGGCCACTGAAGCTTTCTTT
CASSQELARATEAFF
>-|TRBJ1-1|-|TRBV19
TGTGCCAGTAGTATCCCCAGGGGGAACACTGAAGCTTTCTTT
CASSIPRGNTEAFF
>-|TRBJ2-3|-|TRBV28
TGTGCCAGCCACTCGCAGTGGCGGACTAGCACAGATACGCAGTATTTT
CASHSQWRTSTDTQYF
>-|TRBJ2-3|TRBD1|TRBV6-5
TGTGCCAGCGGGCTCGGGACAGGGGTGCCAGATACGCAGTATTTT
CASGLGTGVPDTQYF
>-|TRBJ1-2|-|TRBV2
TGTGCCAACCCAAGGGAGGGCTACACCTTC
CANPREGYTF
>-|TRBJ1-5|-|TRBV20-1
TGCAGTGCTAGTACAGGTATCGATCAGCCCCAGCATTTT
CSASTGIDQPQHF
>once|TRBJ2-1|-|TRBV12-3/TRBV12-4
TGTGCCAGCAGTTTATCCTTCGGTGAGCAGTTCTTC
CASSLSFGEQFF
>-|TRBJ1-1|TRBD1|TRBV5-1
TGCGCCAGCAGCTGGCAGACAGGGGGCGCAGCTGAAGCTTTCTTT
CASSWQTGGAAEAFF
>-|TRBJ2-1|TRBD1|TRBV6-2/TRBV6-3
TGTGCCAGCAGTTACGGGACGGGGACAGGGCACAATGAGCAGTTCTTC
CASSYGTGTGHNEQFF
>-|TRBJ2-1|-|TRBV5-1
TGCGCCAGCAGCTTAGTAGTCGGGGCCTACAATGAGCAGTTCTTC
CASSLVVGAYNEQFF
>-|TRBJ2-2|TRBD1|TRBV7-9
TGTGCCAGCAGCATGACAGGGGAGACCGGGGAGCTGTTTTTT
CASSMTGETGELFF
>-|TRBJ2-2|TRBD1|TRBV11-3
TGTGCCAGCAGTCACCGACAGGGGAACACCGGGGAGCTGTTTTTT
CASSHRQGNTGELFF
>-|TRBJ2-3|-|TRBV5-5
TGTGCCAGCAGCTTGGCGGGGGTTAGAACAGATACGCAGTATTTT
CASSLAGVRTDTQYF
>-|TRBJ2-7|TRBD2|TRBV7-2
TGTGCCAGCAGCTTAGTCCCTAGCGGGTTTAACTACGAGCAGTACTTC
CASSLVPSGFNYEQYF
>-|TRBJ1-1|-|TRBV5-1
TGCGCCAGCAGCTTGGACGCAGGTAACACTGAAGCTTTCTTT
CASSLDAGNTEAFF
>-|TRBJ2-2|-|TRBV24-1
TGTGCCACCAGAGAGACAGTCGGCACCGGGGAGCTGTTTTTT
CATRETVGTGELFF
>few|TRBJ2-7|TRBD2|TRBV9
TGTGCCAGCAGCGGGACTAGCGTCTCCCTCGAGCAGTACTTC
CASSGTSVSLEQYF
>-|TRBJ2-3|-|TRBV2
TGTGCCAGCAACCGACAAGCGGGCGGCACAGATACGCAGTATTTT
CASNRQAGGTDTQYF
>-|TRBJ2-7|-|TRBV19
TGTGCCAGTAGTCCCCGGAGGATGTACGAGCAGTACTTC
CASSPRRMYEQYF
>-|TRBJ1-2|TRBD1|TRBV5-1
TGCGCCAGCAGCTCACAGGGGGCTGGGGACTATGGCTACACCTTC
CASSSQGAGDYGYTF
>-|TRBJ1-1|-|TRBV7-8
TGTGCCAGCAGCCTAGTGGCCACACCGAACACTGAAGCTTTCTTT
CASSLVATPNTEAFF